A single TCR beta chain is shown here with its context. Its specificity is unknown. The sample is drawn from a study of T cells in Graves' hyperthyroidism and ophthalmopathy. Overall study findings and caveats: A model built on 13 V-J features separated ophthalmopathy from stable hyperthyroidism. Ophthalmopathy prediction by the model preceded onset by a median about 6.3 months.

Per germline, CDR1 MGHDK and CDR2 SYGVNS. J was trimmed by 7 bases and V by 6 bases; bases with no gene match: 12. The CDR3 spans 14 residues. There were TCR beta CDR3 regions amplified from RNA transcripts. Using the HTBI primer set, a first-round RT-PCR was run on the TCR CDR3. TCRdb fed the multiplex PCR reads into MiXCR, producing one record per CDR3 protein. The sample lists nearly 750,000 distinct CDR3 sequences; 35% were seen once. The material sequenced was blood. This TCR derives from a woman in her forties with Graves' hyperthyroidism. The chain uses TRBV25-1 and TRBJ2-7; the match to TRBD2 covers 7 bases. The chain's CDR3 is CASRSGLVRDEQYF. DNA of the CDR3: TGTGCCAGCAGGTCAGGACTAGTCAGGGATGAGCAGTACTTC.